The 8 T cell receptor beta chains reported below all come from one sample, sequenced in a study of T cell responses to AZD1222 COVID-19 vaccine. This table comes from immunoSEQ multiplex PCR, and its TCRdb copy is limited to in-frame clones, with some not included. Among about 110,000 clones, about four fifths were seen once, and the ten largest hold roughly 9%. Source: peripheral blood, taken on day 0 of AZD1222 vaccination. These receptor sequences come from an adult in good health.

The CDR3 DNA reads TGTGCCAGCTCACCAAATTCTAATCCTCCGGATACGCAGTATTTT. Translating gives CASSPNSNPPDTQYF. The V and J genes are TRBV18 and TRBJ2-3; D is uncertain. Germline lookup yields CDR1 KGHSH and CDR2 LQKENI. The CDR3 is 15 residues long. Deletions cut 2 bases from V and 6 bases from J, with 15 bases between.

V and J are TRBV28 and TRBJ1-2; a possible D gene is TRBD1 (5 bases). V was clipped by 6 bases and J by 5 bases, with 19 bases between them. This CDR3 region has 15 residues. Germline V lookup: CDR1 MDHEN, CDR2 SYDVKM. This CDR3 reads CASSLSYGEGYGYTF. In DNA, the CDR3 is TGTGCCAGCAGCCTCTCTTACGGAGAGGGGTATGGCTACACCTTC.

CDR3 in amino acids: CASSQAEGGRWSYGYTF. The DNA for the CDR3 is TGCGCCAGCAGCCAAGCTGAAGGGGGGCGGTGGAGCTATGGCTACACCTTC. This chain joins TRBV4-3 and TRBJ1-2, with D possibly TRBD1 on 6 matching bases. The CDR3 is 17 residues long. Deletions cut 1 base from V and 4 bases from J, with 19 bases between. Germline lookup yields CDR1 LGHNA and CDR2 YSLEER.

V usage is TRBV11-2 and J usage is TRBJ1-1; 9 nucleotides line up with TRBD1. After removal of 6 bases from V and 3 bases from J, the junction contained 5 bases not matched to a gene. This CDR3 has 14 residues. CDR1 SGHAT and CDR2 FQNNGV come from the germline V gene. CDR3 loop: CASRKTGGYTEAFF. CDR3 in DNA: TGTGCCAGCAGAAAAACAGGGGGCTACACTGAAGCTTTCTTT.

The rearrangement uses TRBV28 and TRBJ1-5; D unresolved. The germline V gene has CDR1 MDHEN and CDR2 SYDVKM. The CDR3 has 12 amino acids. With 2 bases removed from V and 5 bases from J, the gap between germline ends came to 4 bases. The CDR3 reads CASSLQHQPQHF. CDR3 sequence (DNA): TGTGCCAGCAGTTTACAGCATCAGCCCCAGCATTTT. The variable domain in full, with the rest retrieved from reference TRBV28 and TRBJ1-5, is DVKVTQSSRYLVKRTGEKVFLECVQDMDHENMFWYRQDPGLGLRLIYFSYDVKMKEKGDIPEGYSVSREKKERFSLILESASTNQTSMYLCASSLQHQPQHFGDGTRLSIL.

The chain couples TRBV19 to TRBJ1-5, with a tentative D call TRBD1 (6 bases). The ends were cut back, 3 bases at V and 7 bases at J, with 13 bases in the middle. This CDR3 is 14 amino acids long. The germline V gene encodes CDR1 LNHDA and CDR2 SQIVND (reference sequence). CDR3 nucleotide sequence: TGTGCCAGTAGTATGGCACAGGGTGCCCAGCCCCAGCATTTT. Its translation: CASSMAQGAQPQHF.

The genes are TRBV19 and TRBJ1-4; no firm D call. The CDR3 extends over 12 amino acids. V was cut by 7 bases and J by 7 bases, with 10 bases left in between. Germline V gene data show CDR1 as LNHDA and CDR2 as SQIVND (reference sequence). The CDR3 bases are TGTGCCAGTAATAGGGTGGGTGAAAAACTGTTTTTT. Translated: CASNRVGEKLFF.

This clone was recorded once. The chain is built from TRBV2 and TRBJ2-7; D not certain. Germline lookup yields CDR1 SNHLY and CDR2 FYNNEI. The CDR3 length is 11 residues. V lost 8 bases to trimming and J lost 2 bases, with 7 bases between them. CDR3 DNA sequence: TGTGCCAGCGTGAGAACCTACGAGCAGTACTTC. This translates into CASVRTYEQYF.